The rows below give T cell receptor beta chains drawn from one sample of a study of blood T cell repertoires in COVID-19. Data came from immunoSEQ multiplex PCR; TCRdb stores just in-frame clones and leaves some out. The sample shows fewer than 120,000 clones, about 80% of them seen only once. Source material: peripheral blood. These receptor sequences come from a woman of 80 years or more with acute or convalescent COVID-19. The CDR3 runs from the conserved cysteine through the conserved F or W. A D gene is named only where the DNA matches it firmly. The listing skips clone size in some rows; elsewhere it reads once, few, many or a size class.

J | length | size | D | V | CDR3 | DNA
TRBJ2-2 | 17 | few | TRBD2 | TRBV18 | CASSPPVVAGATGELFF | TGTGCCAGCTCACCACCGGTGGTAGCGGGCGCCACCGGGGAGCTGTTTTTT
TRBJ2-4 | 13 | . | TRBD2 | TRBV10-1 | CASSESIAGAPYF | TGCGCCAGCAGTGAGTCGATAGCGGGAGCGCCCTACTTC
TRBJ1-5 | 15 | . | TRBD1 | TRBV2 | CASRDLGQTNQPQHF | TGTGCCAGCAGAGACCTGGGACAGACCAATCAGCCCCAGCATTTT
TRBJ2-2 | 17 | many | . | TRBV4-1 | CASSPGQSLTNTGELFF | TGCGCCAGCAGCCCAGGACAGAGTCTTACGAACACCGGGGAGCTGTTTTTT
TRBJ2-2 | 15 | . | TRBD1 | TRBV11-2 | CASSGQGTNTGELFF | TGTGCCAGCAGTGGACAGGGAACGAACACCGGGGAGCTGTTTTTT
TRBJ1-2 | 14 | . | TRBD1 | TRBV28 | CASILLGGGSGYTF | TGTGCCAGCATCCTATTAGGAGGGGGCAGCGGCTACACCTTC
TRBJ2-7 | 15 | . | TRBD2 | TRBV28 | CASSSPGLVSGEQYF | TGTGCCAGCAGTTCTCCGGGACTAGTATCGGGTGAGCAGTACTTC
TRBJ1-2 | 16 | . | . | TRBV4-2 | CASSQEGGTLFYGYTF | TGTGCCAGCAGCCAAGAGGGCGGGACTCTCTTCTATGGCTACACCTTC
TRBJ2-3 | 14 | once | . | TRBV7-9 | CATFGGASTDTQYF | TGTGCCACCTTTGGGGGGGCTAGCACAGATACGCAGTATTTT
TRBJ2-5 | 19 | . | TRBD2 | TRBV24-1 | CATSAGQFGGTSGQETQYF | TGTGCCACCAGTGCCGGGCAATTTGGTGGGACTAGCGGGCAAGAGACCCAGTACTTC
TRBJ2-1 | 15 | few | . | TRBV7-2 | CASSFTSSSYNEQFF | TGTGCCAGCAGCTTCACTAGTAGCTCCTACAATGAGCAGTTCTTC
TRBJ2-7 | 14 | many | TRBD1 | TRBV15 | CATSRHRGSYEQYF | TGTGCCACCAGCAGACACAGGGGCTCCTACGAGCAGTACTTC
TRBJ1-1 | 16 | . | . | TRBV6-2/TRBV6-3 | CASSYPKRETRTEAFF | TGTGCCAGCAGTTACCCCAAACGCGAGACTCGCACTGAAGCTTTCTTT
TRBJ1-5 | 17 | . | TRBD1 | TRBV11-2 | CASSLGQGAGSNQPQHF | TGTGCCAGCAGCCTGGGACAGGGGGCGGGGAGCAATCAGCCCCAGCATTTT
TRBJ2-1 | 15 | . | . | TRBV2 | CASSWEASSYNEQFF | TGTGCCAGCAGTTGGGAGGCTAGCTCCTACAATGAGCAGTTCTTC
TRBJ1-3 | 15 | . | . | TRBV6-5 | CASRRLSNSGNTIYF | TGTGCCAGCAGGCGCCTTTCTAACTCTGGAAACACCATATATTTT
TRBJ1-1 | 13 | . | . | TRBV5-1 | CASSQETGTEAFF | TGCGCCAGCTCTCAAGAAACAGGTACTGAAGCTTTCTTT
TRBJ1-1 | 13 | . | . | TRBV12-3/TRBV12-4 | CASTIGPGTEAFF | TGTGCCAGCACCATCGGCCCGGGAACTGAAGCTTTCTTT
TRBJ2-5 | 13 | . | . | TRBV18 | CASSPVSQVAQYF | TGTGCCAGCTCACCAGTATCGCAGGTGGCCCAGTACTTC